This T cell receptor beta chain was captured in a study of naive and memory T cell subsets. In regard to this clonotype: The antigen is not known.

The study's findings and limits: Over 90% of naive TCR sequences appeared only once after error correction, unlike memory subsets. Expression changes during T cell differentiation may affect RNA-based TCR counts.

Two oligonucleotides, mixed equimolar, formed the beta constant-region primer covering TRBC1 and TRBC2. Four rounds of PCR amplified the ligated cDNA using nested alpha and beta constant-region primers plus SP2. TCRdb independently ran MiXCR on the UMI-ligation and nested PCR reads; one entry per CDR3 protein. This table has about 120,000 distinct CDR3 sequences, 35% to 45% appearing once. The CDR3 runs 12 residues. Trimming pared 6 bases from V and 5 bases from J, leaving 13 bases between. The germline gives CDR1 DFQATT, CDR2 SNEGSKA (reference sequence). Four subsets defined by CD45RA and CD27 were sorted after CD3, CD4, CD8 and live/dead staining.

This chain links TRBV20-1 with TRBJ1-2; possibly TRBD1 for D (6 bases). The material sequenced was central memory CD4+ T cells from blood. The receptor was derived from a human donor in good health. This chain's CDR3 is CSAQQGSYGYTF. Here the CDR3 DNA reads TGCAGTGCACAACAGGGTTCTTATGGCTACACCTTC.